The clone carrying this TCR beta chain has a handful of counts. Its antigen is as yet unknown. This sample was included in a study of cytomegalovirus exposure and HLA in healthy donors. About the research overall: A prior analysis found 117 million unique TCR beta sequences from approximately 190 million T cells. Notes on the study in general: Researchers counted 180 or so TCR beta chains as cytomegalovirus-associated. Upon later analysis, HLA-associated TCR beta chains proved more clonally expanded than other, equally common chains.

The PCR ran on 60 Vbeta and 13 Jbeta primers. Clones were sequenced by immunoSEQ multiplex PCR, and TCRdb holds only the in-frame ones, with some missing. Seen here are about 150,000 clones, 84% observed once, and the top ten hold around 2%. The junction had 8 bases not matched to a gene; V was cut back by 4 bases and J by 0 bases. Germline CDR1 and CDR2: SGHRS and YFSETQ. The CDR3 contains 17 residues. The source of this sequence is a young man in good health and CMV-seronegative. This sequence joins TRBV5-1 and TRBJ2-3, with TRBD2 matching over 10 bases. The specimen sequenced was PBMCs. CDR3 DNA sequence: TGCGCCAGCAGCCTAAGCGGGGGGGCCGGTAGCACAGATACGCAGTATTTT. It specifies CASSLSGGAGSTDTQYF.